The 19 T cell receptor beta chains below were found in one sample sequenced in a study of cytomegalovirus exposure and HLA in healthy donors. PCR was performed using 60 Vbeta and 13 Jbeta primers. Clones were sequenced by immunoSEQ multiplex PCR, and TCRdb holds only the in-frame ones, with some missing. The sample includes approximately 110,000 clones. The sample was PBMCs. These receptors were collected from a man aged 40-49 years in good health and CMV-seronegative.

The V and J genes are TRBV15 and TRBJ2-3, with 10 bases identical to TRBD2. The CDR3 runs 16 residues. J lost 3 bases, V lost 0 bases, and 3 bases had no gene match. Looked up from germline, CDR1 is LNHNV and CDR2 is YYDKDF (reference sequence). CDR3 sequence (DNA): TGTGCCACCAGCAGAGATCTAGCGGGAGCAACAGATACGCAGTATTTT. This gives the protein CATSRDLAGATDTQYF. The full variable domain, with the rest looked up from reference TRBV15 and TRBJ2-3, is DAMVIQNPRYQVTQFGKPVTLSCSQTLNHNVMYWYQQKSSQAPKLLFHYYDKDFNNEADTPDNFQSRRPNTSFCFLDIRSPGLGDTAMYLCATSRDLAGATDTQYFGPGTRLTVL.

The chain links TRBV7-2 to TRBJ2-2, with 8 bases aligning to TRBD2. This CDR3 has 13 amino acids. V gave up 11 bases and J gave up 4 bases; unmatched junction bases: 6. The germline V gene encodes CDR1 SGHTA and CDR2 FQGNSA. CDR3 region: CASGLAGTGELFF. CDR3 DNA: TGTGCCTCGGGGCTAGCGGGCACCGGGGAGCTGTTTTTT.

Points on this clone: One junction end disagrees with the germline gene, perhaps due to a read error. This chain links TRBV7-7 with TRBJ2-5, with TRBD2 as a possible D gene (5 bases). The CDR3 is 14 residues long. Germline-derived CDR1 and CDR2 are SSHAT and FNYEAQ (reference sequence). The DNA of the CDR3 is TGTGCTAGCAGCTTAGCGCCGGAGCGGGAGACCCAGTACTTC. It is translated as CASSLAPERETQYF.

The CDR3 sequence is CASSEGRGNTQYF. Written as DNA, the CDR3 is TGTGCCAGCAGTGAGGGCAGGGGAAATACGCAGTATTTT. This chain joins TRBV27 and TRBJ2-3, with D maybe TRBD1 (6 bases). The V end lost 5 bases, the J end lost 7 bases, and 13 bases lay between the germline ends. Germline V gene data show CDR1 as MNHEY and CDR2 as SMNVEV (reference sequence). CDR3 length: 13 residues.

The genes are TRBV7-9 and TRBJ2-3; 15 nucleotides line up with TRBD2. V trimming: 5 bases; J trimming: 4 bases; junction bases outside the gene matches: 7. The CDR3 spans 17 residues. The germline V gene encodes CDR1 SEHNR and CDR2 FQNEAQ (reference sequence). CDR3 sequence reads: CASSRTSGRVWADTQYF. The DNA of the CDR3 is TGTGCCAGCAGCCGGACTAGCGGGAGGGTTTGGGCAGATACGCAGTATTTT.

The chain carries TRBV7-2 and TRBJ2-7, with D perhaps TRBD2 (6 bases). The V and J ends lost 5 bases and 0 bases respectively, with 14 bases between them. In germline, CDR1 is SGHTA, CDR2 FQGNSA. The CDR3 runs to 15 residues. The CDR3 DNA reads TGTGCCAGCAGCCGTAGCGGATCATCCTCCTACGAGCAGTACTTC. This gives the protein CASSRSGSSSYEQYF. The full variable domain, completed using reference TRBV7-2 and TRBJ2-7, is GAGVSQSPSNKVTEKGKDVELRCDPISGHTALYWYRQSLGQGLEFLIYFQGNSAPDKSGLPSDRFSAERTGGSVSTLTIQRTQQEDSAVYLCASSRSGSSSYEQYFGPGTRLTVT.

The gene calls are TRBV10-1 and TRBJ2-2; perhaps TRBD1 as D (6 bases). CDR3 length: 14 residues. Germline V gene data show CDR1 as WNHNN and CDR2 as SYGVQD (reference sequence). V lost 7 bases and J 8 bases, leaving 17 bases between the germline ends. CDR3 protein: CASIATGVTGELFF. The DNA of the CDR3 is TGCGCCAGCATCGCGACAGGAGTTACTGGGGAGCTGTTTTTT.

The CDR3: CASSQERQGKTQYF. CDR3 DNA sequence: TGTGCCAGCAGCCAAGAAAGGCAGGGGAAGACCCAGTACTTC. This sequence joins TRBV4-2 and TRBJ2-5; D is perhaps TRBD1 (6 bases). The CDR3 spans 14 residues. The V gene lost 0 bases and the J gene lost 6 bases, with 11 bases spanning the gap. The germline gives CDR1 LGHNA, CDR2 YNFKEQ.

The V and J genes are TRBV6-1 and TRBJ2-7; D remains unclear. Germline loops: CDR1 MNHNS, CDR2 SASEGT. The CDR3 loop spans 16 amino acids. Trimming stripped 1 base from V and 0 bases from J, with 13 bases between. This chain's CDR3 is CASSEGWASASYEQYF. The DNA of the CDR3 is TGTGCCAGCAGTGAAGGATGGGCGTCCGCCTCCTACGAGCAGTACTTC.

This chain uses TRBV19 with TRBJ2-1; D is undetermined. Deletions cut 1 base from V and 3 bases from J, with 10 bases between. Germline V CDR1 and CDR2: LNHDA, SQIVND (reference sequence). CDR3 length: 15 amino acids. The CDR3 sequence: CASSIGVPSYNEQFF. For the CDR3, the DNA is TGTGCCAGTAGTATAGGTGTTCCTAGCTACAATGAGCAGTTCTTC.

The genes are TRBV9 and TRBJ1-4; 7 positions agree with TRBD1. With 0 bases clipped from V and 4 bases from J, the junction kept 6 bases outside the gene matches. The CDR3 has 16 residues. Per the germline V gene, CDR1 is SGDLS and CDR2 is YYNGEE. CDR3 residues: CASSVEGGQRNEKLFF. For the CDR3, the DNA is TGTGCCAGCAGCGTAGAGGGGGGACAGCGTAATGAAAAACTGTTTTTT. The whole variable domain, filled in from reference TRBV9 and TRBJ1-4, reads DSGVTQTPKHLITATGQRVTLRCSPRSGDLSVYWYQQSLDQGLQFLIQYYNGEERAKGNILERFSAQQFPDLHSELNLSSLELGDSALYFCASSVEGGQRNEKLFFGSGTQLSVL.

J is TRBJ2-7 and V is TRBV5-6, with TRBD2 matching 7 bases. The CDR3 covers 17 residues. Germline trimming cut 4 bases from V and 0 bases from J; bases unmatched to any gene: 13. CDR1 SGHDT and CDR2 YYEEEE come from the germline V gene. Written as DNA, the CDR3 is TGTGCCAGCAGCCCACCGTTCGGGCGGGGGAGCTCCTACGAGCAGTACTTC. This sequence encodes CASSPPFGRGSSYEQYF.

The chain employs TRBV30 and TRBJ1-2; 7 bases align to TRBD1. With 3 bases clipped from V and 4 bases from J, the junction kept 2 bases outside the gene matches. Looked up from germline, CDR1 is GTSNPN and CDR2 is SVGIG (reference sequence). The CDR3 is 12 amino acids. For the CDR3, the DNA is TGTGCCTGGAGGGGACAGATCTATGGCTACACCTTC. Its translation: CAWRGQIYGYTF.

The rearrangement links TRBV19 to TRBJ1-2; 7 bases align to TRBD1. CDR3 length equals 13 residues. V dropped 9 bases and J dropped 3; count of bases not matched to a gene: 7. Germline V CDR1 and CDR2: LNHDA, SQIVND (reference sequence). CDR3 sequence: CASVQGGDYGYTF. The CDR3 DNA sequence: TGTGCCAGCGTCCAGGGGGGCGACTATGGCTACACCTTC.

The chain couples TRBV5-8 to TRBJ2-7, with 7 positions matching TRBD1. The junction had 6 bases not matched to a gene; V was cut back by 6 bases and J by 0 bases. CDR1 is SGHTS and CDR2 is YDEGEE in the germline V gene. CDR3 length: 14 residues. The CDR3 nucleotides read TGTGCCAGCAAAACAGGGGTGAGCTCCTACGAGCAGTACTTC. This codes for CASKTGVSSYEQYF. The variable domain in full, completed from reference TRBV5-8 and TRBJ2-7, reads EAGVTQSPTHLIKTRGQQATLRCSPISGHTSVYWYQQALGLGLQFLLWYDEGEERNRGNFPPRFSGRQFPNYSSELNVNALELEDSALYLCASKTGVSSYEQYFGPGTRLTVT.

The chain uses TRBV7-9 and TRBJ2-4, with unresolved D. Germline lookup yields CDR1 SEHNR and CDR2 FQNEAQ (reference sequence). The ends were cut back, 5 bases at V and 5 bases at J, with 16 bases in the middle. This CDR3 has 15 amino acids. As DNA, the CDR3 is TGTGCCAGCAGCCCGACAAACTGGGCCGAAAACATTCAGTACTTC. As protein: CASSPTNWAENIQYF.

Here the CDR3 DNA reads TGTGCCAGCAGCTTGGAGGGCGGGAGGGCCTACAATGAGCAGTTCTTC. Protein: CASSLEGGRAYNEQFF. The chain is built from TRBV7-9 and TRBJ2-1; 9 nucleotides line up with TRBD2. The V gene's germline CDR1 is SEHNR and CDR2 FQNEAQ (reference sequence). The CDR3 spans 16 residues. The V segment lost 3 bases and the J segment 2 bases; nucleotides outside the gene matches: 5.

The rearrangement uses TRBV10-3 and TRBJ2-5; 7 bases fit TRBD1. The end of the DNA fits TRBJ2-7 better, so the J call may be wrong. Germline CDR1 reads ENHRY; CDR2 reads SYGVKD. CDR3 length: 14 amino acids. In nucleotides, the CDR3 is TGTGCCATCAGGATGGACAGGAGCTCCTACGAGCAGTACTTC. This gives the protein CAIRMDRSSYEQYF.

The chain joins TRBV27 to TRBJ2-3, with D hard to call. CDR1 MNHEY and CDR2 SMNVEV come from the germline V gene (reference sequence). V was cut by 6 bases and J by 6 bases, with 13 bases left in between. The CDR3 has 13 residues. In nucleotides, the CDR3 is TGTGCCAGCAGCGGCAGCTGGGCGGATACGCAGTATTTT. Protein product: CASSGSWADTQYF.